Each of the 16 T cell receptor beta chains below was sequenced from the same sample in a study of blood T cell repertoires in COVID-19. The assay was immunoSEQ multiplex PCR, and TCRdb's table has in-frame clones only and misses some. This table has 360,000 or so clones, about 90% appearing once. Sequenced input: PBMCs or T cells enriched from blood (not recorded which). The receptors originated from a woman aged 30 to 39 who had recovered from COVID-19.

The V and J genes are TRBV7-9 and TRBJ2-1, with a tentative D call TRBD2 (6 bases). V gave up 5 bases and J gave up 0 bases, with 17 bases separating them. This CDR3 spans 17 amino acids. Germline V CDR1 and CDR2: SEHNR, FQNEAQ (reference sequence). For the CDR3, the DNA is TGTGCCAGCAGCCACCAAAGCGGGCAGAGCTCCTACAATGAGCAGTTCTTC. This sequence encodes CASSHQSGQSSYNEQFF.

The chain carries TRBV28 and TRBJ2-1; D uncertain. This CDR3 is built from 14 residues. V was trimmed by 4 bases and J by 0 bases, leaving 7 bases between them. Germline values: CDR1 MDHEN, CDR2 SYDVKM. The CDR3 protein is CASSWARSYNEQFF. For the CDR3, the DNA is TGTGCCAGCAGTTGGGCTCGCTCCTACAATGAGCAGTTCTTC.

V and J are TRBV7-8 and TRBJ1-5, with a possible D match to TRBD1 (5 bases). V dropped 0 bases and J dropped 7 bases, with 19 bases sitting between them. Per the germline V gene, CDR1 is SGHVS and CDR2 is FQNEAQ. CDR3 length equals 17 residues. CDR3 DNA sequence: TGTGCCAGCAGCTTAGCGCTAGTGACCCAGGGATGGCAGCCCCAGCATTTT. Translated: CASSLALVTQGWQPQHF.

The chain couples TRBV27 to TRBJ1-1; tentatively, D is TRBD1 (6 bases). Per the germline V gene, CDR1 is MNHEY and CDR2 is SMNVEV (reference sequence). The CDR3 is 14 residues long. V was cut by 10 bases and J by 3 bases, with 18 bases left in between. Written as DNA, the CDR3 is TGTGCCACCAACTCAGGGGTTCCTTACACTGAAGCTTTCTTT. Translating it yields CATNSGVPYTEAFF.

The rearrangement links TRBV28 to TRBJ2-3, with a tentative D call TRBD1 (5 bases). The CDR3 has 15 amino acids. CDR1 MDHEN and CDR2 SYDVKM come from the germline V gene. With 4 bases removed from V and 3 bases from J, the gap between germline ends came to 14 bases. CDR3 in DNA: TGTGCCAGCAGTTCCTCGCAGGGTGGAACAGATACGCAGTATTTT. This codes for CASSSSQGGTDTQYF.

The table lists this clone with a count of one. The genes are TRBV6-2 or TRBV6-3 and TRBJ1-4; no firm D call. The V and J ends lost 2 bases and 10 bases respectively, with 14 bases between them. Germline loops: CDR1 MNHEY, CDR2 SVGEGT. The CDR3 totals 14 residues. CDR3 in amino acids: CASSYERLPRKLFF. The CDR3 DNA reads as TGTGCCAGCAGTTACGAACGACTACCGAGAAAACTGTTTTTT.

CDR3: CAISEPGQGITGELFF. The CDR3 nucleotides read TGTGCCATCAGTGAGCCTGGACAGGGAATAACCGGGGAGCTGTTTTTT. The chain employs TRBV10-3 and TRBJ2-2; 8 bases align to TRBD1. The V segment lost 2 bases and the J segment 5 bases; nucleotides outside the gene matches: 7. Germline V lookup: CDR1 ENHRY, CDR2 SYGVKD. This CDR3 has 16 amino acids.

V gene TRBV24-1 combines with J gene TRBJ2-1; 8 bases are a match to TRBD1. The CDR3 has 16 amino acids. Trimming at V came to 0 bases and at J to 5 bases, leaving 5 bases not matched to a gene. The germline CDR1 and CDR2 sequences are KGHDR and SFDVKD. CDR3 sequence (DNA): TGTGCCACCAGTGATTTGATCGGGACAGGAAACAATGAGCAGTTCTTC. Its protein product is CATSDLIGTGNNEQFF.

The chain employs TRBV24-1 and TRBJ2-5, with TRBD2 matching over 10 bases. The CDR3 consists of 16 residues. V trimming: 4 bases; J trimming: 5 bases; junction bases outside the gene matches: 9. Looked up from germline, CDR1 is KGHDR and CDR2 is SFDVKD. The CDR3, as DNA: TGTGCCACCAGTGAGGGTAGCGGGAGGATTGGGGAGACCCAGTACTTC. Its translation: CATSEGSGRIGETQYF.

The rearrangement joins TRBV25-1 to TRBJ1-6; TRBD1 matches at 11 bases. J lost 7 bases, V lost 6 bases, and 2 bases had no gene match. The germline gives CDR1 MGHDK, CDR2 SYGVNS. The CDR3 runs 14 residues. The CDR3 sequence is CASRGTGGNSPLHF. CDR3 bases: TGTGCCAGCAGAGGGACAGGGGGAAATTCACCCCTCCACTTT.

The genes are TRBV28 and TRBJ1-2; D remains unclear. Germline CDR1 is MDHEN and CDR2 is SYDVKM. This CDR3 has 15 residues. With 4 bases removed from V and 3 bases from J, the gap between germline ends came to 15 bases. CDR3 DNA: TGTGCCAGCAGTTACCCCTCGCGAGGTTACTATGGCTACACCTTC. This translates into CASSYPSRGYYGYTF.

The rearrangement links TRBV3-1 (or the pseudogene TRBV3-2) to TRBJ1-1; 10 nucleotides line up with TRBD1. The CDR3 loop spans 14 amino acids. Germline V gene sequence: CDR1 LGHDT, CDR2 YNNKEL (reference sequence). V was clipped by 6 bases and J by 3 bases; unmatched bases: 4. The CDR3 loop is CASSIGQGDTEAFF. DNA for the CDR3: TGTGCCAGCAGTATCGGACAGGGGGACACTGAAGCTTTCTTT.

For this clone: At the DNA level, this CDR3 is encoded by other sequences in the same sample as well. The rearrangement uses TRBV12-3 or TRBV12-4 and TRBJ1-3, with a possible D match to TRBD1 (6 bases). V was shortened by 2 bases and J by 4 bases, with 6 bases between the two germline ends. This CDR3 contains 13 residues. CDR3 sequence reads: CASSLQGGNTIYF. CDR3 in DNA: TGTGCCAGCAGTTTACAGGGGGGAAACACCATATATTTT.

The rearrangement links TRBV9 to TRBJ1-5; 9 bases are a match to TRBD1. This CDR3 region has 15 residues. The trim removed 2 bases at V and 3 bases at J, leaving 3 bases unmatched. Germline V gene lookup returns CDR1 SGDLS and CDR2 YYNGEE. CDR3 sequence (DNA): TGTGCCAGCAGCGTCGGGACAGGGTTCAATCAGCCCCAGCATTTT. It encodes CASSVGTGFNQPQHF.

As DNA, the CDR3 is TGTGCCAGCAGTGAGACACAGGGGACCAATCAGCCCCAGCATTTT. It yields the protein CASSETQGTNQPQHF. The chain links TRBV2 to TRBJ1-5; 7 bases map to TRBD1. V lost 3 bases and J lost 3; bases outside the gene matches: 5. Per germline, CDR1 SNHLY and CDR2 FYNNEI. The length of the CDR3 is 15 residues.

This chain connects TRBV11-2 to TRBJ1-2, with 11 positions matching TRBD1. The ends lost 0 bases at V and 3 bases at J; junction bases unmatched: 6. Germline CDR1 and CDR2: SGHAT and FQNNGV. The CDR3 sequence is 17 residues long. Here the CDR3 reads CASSLDLGQGADYGYTF. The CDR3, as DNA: TGTGCCAGCAGCTTAGATTTAGGACAGGGGGCCGACTATGGCTACACCTTC.